The clone carrying this T cell receptor (beta chain) appeared a few times. Its matching antigen is unknown. The data originate from a study of cytomegalovirus exposure and HLA in healthy donors. TCRdb's table, derived via immunoSEQ multiplex PCR, lists solely in-frame clones and lacks some. This sample yields some 160,000 clones, of which 88% are seen a single time; around 3% belongs to the top ten. Broader study findings: Many donors shared some public TCRs, even though most TCR sequences were rare. Three CMV-associated chains proved CMV antigen-specific in vitro.

V dropped 4 bases and J dropped 7 bases, with 13 bases sitting between them. There are 13 residues in the CDR3. The germline V gene encodes CDR1 WNHNN and CDR2 SYGVQD (reference sequence). The source of this sequence is a man younger than 35 in good health and CMV-seronegative. Input material: PBMCs. The chain links TRBV10-1 to TRBJ1-2, with TRBD1 as a possible D gene (6 bases). In DNA, the CDR3 is TGCGCCAGCAGTGGCGCCAGGGGAAGTGGCTACACCTTC. Amino acid sequence: CASSGARGSGYTF.